The 21 T cell receptor beta chains presented below share a single source sample, sequenced in a study of cytomegalovirus exposure and HLA in healthy donors. The PCR made use of 60 Vbeta and 13 Jbeta primers. Libraries were prepared by immunoSEQ multiplex PCR; TCRdb keeps only in-frame clonotypes and omits some of them. The sample comprises roughly 160,000 clones, around 69% of which are singletons, and approximately 3% rests with the top ten. What was sequenced was PBMCs. Receptors originate from a woman aged 30 to 39 in good health and CMV-seronegative.

The chain links TRBV5-1 to TRBJ2-7; D may be TRBD2 (5 bases). Germline V CDR1 and CDR2: SGHRS, YFSETQ. V dropped 0 bases and J dropped 4 bases, with 11 bases sitting between them. This CDR3 has 14 amino acids. The CDR3 DNA reads TGCGCCAGCAGCTTGGTTACAGCGGTTTACGAGCAGTACTTC. It codes for CASSLVTAVYEQYF.

This clone has only a few counts. The rearrangement links TRBV7-3 to TRBJ2-3; 9 nucleotides line up with TRBD2. This CDR3 is 17 amino acids long. CDR1 is SGHTA, CDR2 FQGTGA, per germline. Trimming removed 1 base from V and 4 bases from J; junction bases left unmatched: 9. The CDR3 spells CASSLIAGGEGPDTQYF. Here the CDR3 DNA reads TGTGCCAGCAGCTTAATTGCGGGAGGGGAGGGCCCAGATACGCAGTATTTT.

The rearrangement joins TRBV5-8 to TRBJ2-1, with 8 bases lining up with TRBD2. CDR3 length equals 17 residues. Trimming removed 3 bases from V and 7 bases from J; junction bases left unmatched: 15. CDR1 and CDR2 from the germline V gene are SGHTS and YDEGEE. The CDR3 DNA reads as TGTGCCAGCAGCTCGGGGGTTCTAGCGGGTTCTGGGAATGAGCAGTTCTTC. It yields the protein CASSSGVLAGSGNEQFF.

Written as DNA, the CDR3 is TGTGCCAGCAGCAAAGAGGTGGAAACAGGGACGGGAAATTCACCCCTCCACTTT. This translates into CASSKEVETGTGNSPLHF. The gene calls are TRBV21-1 and TRBJ1-6; the D call TRBD1 from the table was never checked on the DNA. TRBV21-1 has pseudogene status. The CDR3 is 18 amino acids.

CDR3 in DNA: TGTGCCAGTAGTATAGATCCAGGCTCTGGGGCCAACGTCCTGACTTTC. Translating gives CASSIDPGSGANVLTF. The chain links TRBV19 to TRBJ2-6; D unclear. V gave up 0 bases and J gave up 0 bases, with 6 bases separating them. The V gene's germline CDR1 is LNHDA and CDR2 SQIVND (reference sequence). The CDR3 contains 16 residues.

The sample holds a few counts of this clone. The DNA of the CDR3 is TGCGCCAGCAGCCAGGCCGCTGGAGGGGAGTTTGGGGCCAATGAGCAGTTCTTC. Translated, it gives CASSQAAGGEFGANEQFF. This rearrangement joins TRBV4-3 to TRBJ2-1; the D gene is possibly TRBD2 (6 bases). Germline-derived CDR1 and CDR2 are LGHNA and YSLEER. V was trimmed by 3 bases and J by 6 bases, leaving 24 bases between them. The CDR3 is 18 amino acids.

This clone was recorded only once. The rearrangement links TRBV6-5 to TRBJ1-3, with D perhaps matching TRBD1 (5 bases). The CDR3 runs to 16 residues. Germline V gene sequence: CDR1 MNHEY, CDR2 SVGAGI. Trimming cost V 4 bases and J 0 bases, with 13 bases left between them. This chain's CDR3 is CASSLVTGASGNTIYF. CDR3 nucleotides: TGTGCCAGCAGTTTAGTTACAGGAGCCTCTGGAAACACCATATATTTT.

J is TRBJ1-5 and V is TRBV4-2; weak D call: TRBD1 (6 bases). Between the trimmed V and J ends, which lost 4 bases and 0 bases, there was a span of 10 bases. The CDR3 covers 15 residues. Germline CDR1 LGHNA, CDR2 YNFKEQ. CDR3 in DNA: TGTGCCAGCAGCCCTTCAGGGGATAGCAATCAGCCCCAGCATTTT. Its protein is CASSPSGDSNQPQHF.

The rearrangement joins TRBV27 to TRBJ1-1; the D gene is possibly TRBD1 (5 bases). V was clipped by 3 bases and J by 0 bases, with 8 bases between them. Germline CDR1 MNHEY, CDR2 SMNVEV (reference sequence). The CDR3 runs 14 residues. The CDR3 loop reads CASSFAGVNTEAFF. CDR3 nucleotide sequence: TGTGCCAGCAGTTTTGCGGGGGTGAACACTGAAGCTTTCTTT.

This clone was observed a single time. No conserved phenylalanine or tryptophan is present at the end of the CDR3, so a read error is the likely explanation. The limits of the CDR3 on the DNA are not certain, so only TCRdb's listed CDR3 is given. The V and J genes are TRBV18 and TRBJ2-3; no check of the table's D call, TRBD2, against the DNA was made. CDR1 KGHSH and CDR2 LQKENI come from the germline V gene. The CDR3 sequence runs 13 residues, both termini included. CDR3 protein: CASSPTADREFGL.

The chain combines TRBV19 with TRBJ1-1; 8 nucleotides match TRBD1. The CDR3 loop spans 17 amino acids. The V gene end was trimmed by 7 bases and the J gene end by 0 bases; junction bases not matched to a gene: 13. CDR1 and CDR2 (germline): LNHDA, SQIVND (reference sequence). The CDR3 spells CASTNSGTGNMNTEAFF. CDR3 in DNA: TGTGCCAGTACCAACTCCGGGACAGGCAACATGAACACTGAAGCTTTCTTT.

This clone was picked up a small number of times. V usage is TRBV7-2 and J usage is TRBJ1-1; TRBD1 might be the D (5 bases). Germline CDR1 SGHTA, CDR2 FQGNSA. The CDR3 sequence is 14 residues long. Trimming removed 2 bases at V and 0 bases at J, with 7 bases between. Here the CDR3 DNA reads TGTGCCAGCAGCTTACGACAGCTGAACACTGAAGCTTTCTTT. Protein sequence: CASSLRQLNTEAFF.

In its sample, this clone was seen once. The chain combines TRBV2 with TRBJ1-5, with 7 nucleotides matching TRBD1. This CDR3 spans 13 amino acids. The germline V gene encodes CDR1 SNHLY and CDR2 FYNNEI. The J segment lost 7 bases and the V segment lost 5 bases, leaving 5 bases of the junction unmatched. Here the CDR3 reads CASSRDRDQPQHF. For the CDR3, the DNA is TGTGCCAGCAGTCGCGACAGGGACCAGCCCCAGCATTTT.

Concerning this clone: At one end, the junction sequence differs from germline, possibly due to a read error. The CDR3, as DNA: TGTGCCAGCAGCCTAGCGGGAGTAGGCAATGAGCAGTTCTTC. It encodes CASSLAGVGNEQFF. V gene TRBV7-8 combines with J gene TRBJ2-1; the match to TRBD2 covers 10 bases. Germline assignment: CDR1 SGHVS and CDR2 FQNEAQ. The CDR3 is 14 amino acids.

The rearrangement joins TRBV15 to TRBJ2-2; 11 bases are shared with TRBD1. The CDR3 extends over 16 amino acids. Germline V gives CDR1 LNHNV, CDR2 YYDKDF (reference sequence). Losses at the gene ends were 3 bases for V and 3 bases for J; bases not matched to a gene: 3. This CDR3 is CATSRGTGGYTGELFF. The CDR3, as DNA: TGTGCCACCAGCAGGGGGACAGGGGGTTACACCGGGGAGCTGTTTTTT.

The V call is TRBV15, the J call TRBJ2-1; TRBD1 aligns across 8 bases. The CDR3 covers 16 residues. Germline V CDR1 and CDR2: LNHNV, YYDKDF (reference sequence). With V trimmed by 2 bases and J by 8 bases, 11 bases remained unmatched. As DNA, the CDR3 is TGTGCCACCAGCAGACGCCTAACAGGGGGGTGCGATGAGCAGTTCTTC. Protein: CATSRRLTGGCDEQFF. Filled out from reference TRBV15 and TRBJ2-1, the complete variable domain reads DAMVIQNPRYQVTQFGKPVTLSCSQTLNHNVMYWYQQKSSQAPKLLFHYYDKDFNNEADTPDNFQSRRPNTSFCFLDIRSPGLGDTAMYLCATSRRLTGGCDEQFFGPGTRLTVL.

This chain uses TRBV5-4 with TRBJ2-7; the match to TRBD1 covers 8 bases. CDR3 length: 14 residues. The germline gives CDR1 SGHNT, CDR2 YYREEE (reference sequence). With V trimmed by 4 bases and J by 2 bases, 5 bases remained unmatched. The CDR3 sequence is CASSADREAYEQYF. The DNA of the CDR3 is TGTGCCAGCAGCGCGGACAGGGAAGCCTACGAGCAGTACTTC.

The chain links TRBV12-1 to TRBJ1-2. TRBV12-1 is flagged as a pseudogene. The CDR3 has 14 amino acids. The DNA of the CDR3 is TGTGCCAGCAGCTCCGACGGAGGAAACTATGGCTACACCTTC. Protein: CASSSDGGNYGYTF.

The chain uses TRBV19 and TRBJ2-3; 11 bases map to TRBD2. Germline values: CDR1 LNHDA, CDR2 SQIVND (reference sequence). V lost 6 bases to trimming and J lost 8 bases; unmatched junction nucleotides: 10. This CDR3 region has 15 residues. CDR3 bases: TGTGCCAGTAGGATGACTAGCGGGGCCGGAGGTACGCAGTATTTT. It codes for CASRMTSGAGGTQYF.

This sequence joins TRBV4-2 and TRBJ2-2, with 13 bases matching TRBD2. This CDR3 contains 17 residues. Looked up from germline, CDR1 is LGHNA and CDR2 is YNFKEQ. Germline trimming cut 3 bases from V and 3 bases from J; bases unmatched to any gene: 4. CDR3 in DNA: TGTGCCAGCAGCCAGCGGACTAGCGGGGGTTACACCGGGGAGCTGTTTTTT. The encoded protein is CASSQRTSGGYTGELFF.

This clone was detected only once. This chain links TRBV19 with TRBJ2-1; 7 bases are a match to TRBD2. From germline, CDR1 is LNHDA and CDR2 SQIVND (reference sequence). The CDR3 consists of 12 residues. Trimming removed 2 bases from V and 11 bases from J; junction bases left unmatched: 3. DNA of the CDR3: TGTGCCAGTAGTATACTAGCGGAACAGCAGTTCTTC. It specifies CASSILAEQQFF.